This TCR beta chain came from a study of T cell responses to AZD1222 COVID-19 vaccine. Comments on this clone: Its target is unknown.

The study, taken as a whole, reports: The breadth and depth of Spike-specific TCRs increased once two AZD1222 doses had been given. Baseline antibody screening turned up just a handful of seropositive AZD1222 recipients. There were vaccine-associated CD4 TCRs across spike, dominant at 160-218 and 743-854. Clonal diversity may have been underestimated, and the donors were mostly white British, with more females than males.

The assay was immunoSEQ multiplex PCR, and TCRdb's table has in-frame clones only and misses some. The sample consists of approximately 220,000 clones, approximately 94% of them appearing once. The sequencing used peripheral blood, collected on day 0 of MenACWY control vaccination. The TCR sequence derives from an adult in good health.

This CDR3 reads CASSKGLVRATYEQYF. As DNA, the CDR3 is TGTGCCAGCAGTAAAGGTCTTGTCCGGGCAACCTACGAGCAGTACTTC. The chain recombines TRBV27 with TRBJ2-7; D ambiguous. The CDR3 is 16 residues long. The V gene's germline CDR1 is MNHEY and CDR2 SMNVEV (reference sequence). Trimming removed 5 bases at V and 2 bases at J, with 19 bases between.